These 22 T cell receptor beta chains originate from one sample sequenced in a study of beta chain features in type 1 diabetes. Expressed TCRB transcripts were sequenced because the isolated RNA had all been reverse transcribed beforehand. TCRdb's table, derived via immunoSEQ multiplex PCR, lists solely in-frame clones and lacks some. This sample has about 350,000 clones, with 20% found just once. Specimen: naive CD4+ T cells from blood. All receptors derive from a woman younger than 35 in good health.

The rearrangement joins TRBV2 to TRBJ2-2; 8 bases line up with TRBD2. Losses at the gene ends were 6 bases for V and 4 bases for J; bases not matched to a gene: 1. This CDR3 is built from 13 residues. Germline CDR1 and CDR2: SNHLY and FYNNEI. CDR3 sequence: CASRAGGTGELFF. In DNA form, the CDR3 reads TGTGCCAGCAGGGCGGGAGGCACCGGGGAGCTGTTTTTT.

This clone was seen more than once but under ten times. The chain carries TRBV29-1 and TRBJ1-1, with 7 positions matching TRBD1. V trimming: 5 bases; J trimming: 4 bases; junction bases outside the gene matches: 16. CDR1 is SQVTM and CDR2 is ANQGSEA in the germline V gene. The CDR3 has 16 amino acids. Here the CDR3 DNA reads TGCAGCGTTCTCCGACAGGGATCCCGCGGTAGCACTGAAGCTTTCTTT. It codes for CSVLRQGSRGSTEAFF.

The genes are TRBV12-5 and TRBJ1-5; D call uncertain. CDR1 is LGHNT and CDR2 is FRNRAP in the germline V gene. The CDR3 runs 11 residues. V lost 4 bases and J lost 10, with 8 bases in between. The CDR3 spells CASGSPSPQHF. The CDR3 DNA reads TGTGCTAGTGGTTCCCCTAGTCCCCAGCATTTT.

This chain connects TRBV9 to TRBJ2-1; D might be TRBD1 (5 bases). CDR1 and CDR2 from the germline V gene are SGDLS and YYNGEE. V was trimmed by 4 bases and J by 7 bases, leaving 18 bases between them. CDR3 length equals 15 residues. The CDR3 DNA is TGTGCCAGCAGCCCCGGGTCCTCCCAGGGTAATGAGCAGTTCTTC. Protein product: CASSPGSSQGNEQFF.

V gene TRBV30 combines with J gene TRBJ1-3; D gene unclear. The V end lost 4 bases, the J end lost 0 bases, and 13 bases lay between the germline ends. The CDR3 has 15 residues. From germline, CDR1 is GTSNPN and CDR2 SVGIG (reference sequence). CDR3 DNA sequence: TGTGCCTGGATAGAGGGTCACAGCTCTGGAAACACCATATATTTT. Translating gives CAWIEGHSSGNTIYF. Supplemented by reference TRBV30 and TRBJ1-3, the full variable domain reads SQTIHQWPATLVQPVGSPLSLECTVEGTSNPNLYWYRQAAGRGLQLLFYSVGIGQISSEVPQNLSASRPQDRQFILSSKKLLLSDSGFYLCAWIEGHSSGNTIYFGEGSWLTVV.

This clone was observed a handful of times. The chain couples TRBV2 to TRBJ1-2; D gene ambiguous. V dropped 4 bases and J dropped 4 bases, with 13 bases sitting between them. CDR1 and CDR2 from the germline V gene are SNHLY and FYNNEI. The length of the CDR3 is 14 residues. As DNA, the CDR3 is TGTGCCAGCAGTGCTGGGCGAAGTGGCTATGGCTACACCTTC. Residues: CASSAGRSGYGYTF.

The chain recombines TRBV4-1 with TRBJ2-3, with 7 bases that match TRBD1. Germline CDR1 and CDR2: MGHRA and YSYEKL. J was trimmed by 2 bases and V by 4 bases; bases with no gene match: 9. The CDR3 loop spans 16 amino acids. CDR3 region: CASSLRQGTSTDTQYF. CDR3 nucleotides: TGCGCCAGCAGCCTTCGACAGGGCACCTCCACAGATACGCAGTATTTT.

The chain combines TRBV6-1 with TRBJ2-1; 11 positions match TRBD2. Germline lookup yields CDR1 MNHNS and CDR2 SASEGT. V shed 4 bases, J shed 0 bases, and the junction held 5 bases outside the gene matches. This CDR3 spans 17 amino acids. CDR3 coding DNA: TGTGCCAGCAGTGGGGGGACTAGCGGAAGCTCCTACAATGAGCAGTTCTTC. Its translation: CASSGGTSGSSYNEQFF.

The J gene is TRBJ2-3, the V gene TRBV18, with a possible D match to TRBD2 (6 bases). Trimming removed 3 bases from V and 4 bases from J, with 14 bases in between. In germline, CDR1 is KGHSH, CDR2 LQKENI. The CDR3 has 15 amino acids. The CDR3 nucleotides read TGTGCCAGCTCACCGCCGGACGGGGGTCCAGATACGCAGTATTTT. Translation gives CASSPPDGGPDTQYF.

This clone was seen more than once but under ten times. J is TRBJ2-1 and V is TRBV6-6; D is ambiguous. The V and J ends lost 6 bases and 12 bases respectively, with 12 bases between them. This CDR3 region has 11 residues. Germline V gives CDR1 MNHNY, CDR2 SVGAGI (reference sequence). CDR3 residues: CASSRLEVQFF. In DNA, the CDR3 is TGTGCCAGCAGCCGCCTAGAGGTGCAGTTCTTC.

This clone has a handful of counts. The chain joins TRBV18 to TRBJ2-6; possibly TRBD1 for D (6 bases). Between the trimmed V and J ends, which lost 2 bases and 0 bases, there was a span of 11 bases. This CDR3 contains 17 residues. Germline CDR1 reads KGHSH; CDR2 reads LQKENI. The CDR3 sequence: CASSPRQGYSGANVLTF. Written as DNA, the CDR3 is TGTGCCAGCTCACCAAGGCAGGGGTACTCTGGGGCCAACGTCCTGACTTTC.

This clone has a handful of counts. Additional DNA sequences in this sample encode the identical CDR3. The rearrangement joins TRBV5-1 to TRBJ2-5; no reliable D call. Germline V CDR1 and CDR2: SGHRS, YFSETQ. V shed 0 bases and J shed 1 base, with 7 bases lying between them. The CDR3 has 14 amino acids. As DNA, the CDR3 is TGCGCCAGCAGCTTGGGTGACTCCCAAGAGACCCAGTACTTC. Translation: CASSLGDSQETQYF.

Concerning this clone: Other DNA sequences in this specimen translate into the identical CDR3. The J gene is TRBJ2-7, the V gene TRBV30; 8 bases are a match to TRBD2. Germline assignment: CDR1 GTSNPN and CDR2 SVGIG (reference sequence). There are 13 residues in the CDR3. V was clipped by 2 bases and J by 4 bases; unmatched bases: 4. For the CDR3, the DNA is TGTGCCTGGAGTAGGAGCGGGGGTTACGAGCAGTACTTC. Amino acids: CAWSRSGGYEQYF.

This clone was picked up a small number of times. The chain joins TRBV30 to TRBJ2-2; 10 bases match TRBD2. The germline V gene has CDR1 GTSNPN and CDR2 SVGIG (reference sequence). Trimming cost V 4 bases and J 5 bases; bases outside gene matches: 4. CDR3 size: 14 residues. CDR3 sequence: CAWIRTSGTGELFF. CDR3 coding DNA: TGTGCCTGGATAAGGACTAGCGGTACCGGGGAGCTGTTTTTT.

As to this clone: Additional DNA sequences in this sample encode the identical CDR3. The rearrangement links TRBV7-9 to TRBJ2-3; no reliable D call. Trimming stripped 3 bases from V and 4 bases from J, with 5 bases between. Germline CDR1 and CDR2: SEHNR and FQNEAQ (reference sequence). The CDR3 is 12 amino acids. CDR3 sequence reads: CASSLRADTQYF. CDR3 sequence (DNA): TGTGCCAGCAGCTTGAGAGCAGATACGCAGTATTTT.

The chain is built from TRBV7-9 and TRBJ2-5; D might be TRBD2 (6 bases). The CDR3 has 13 residues. The germline V gene encodes CDR1 SEHNR and CDR2 FQNEAQ (reference sequence). V was cut by 5 bases and J by 1 base, with 8 bases left in between. The CDR3 DNA follows: TGTGCCAGCAGCCTGGGACTCCAAGAGACCCAGTACTTC. Amino acid sequence: CASSLGLQETQYF.

This clone was detected a few times. The CDR3: CASSPLGLNYGYTF. CDR3 DNA: TGTGCCAGCAGCCCTTTGGGACTGAACTATGGCTACACCTTC. The chain uses TRBV14 and TRBJ1-2, with D tentatively TRBD1 (5 bases). The V and J ends lost 4 bases and 2 bases respectively, with 11 bases between them. The CDR3 totals 14 residues. From germline, CDR1 is SGHDN and CDR2 FVKESK.

This clone was seen only a few times. The gene calls are TRBV7-8 and TRBJ2-2; D is unclear. Germline CDR1 is SGHVS and CDR2 is FQNEAQ. The CDR3 runs to 12 residues. Between the trimmed V and J ends, which lost 3 bases and 4 bases, there was a span of 3 bases. Here the CDR3 reads CASSLSTGELFF. In DNA, the CDR3 is TGTGCCAGCAGCTTGAGCACCGGGGAGCTGTTTTTT.

The chain carries TRBV2 and TRBJ1-2; 7 positions agree with TRBD1. With 8 bases clipped from V and 4 bases from J, the junction kept 13 bases outside the gene matches. The CDR3 loop spans 15 amino acids. The V gene's germline CDR1 is SNHLY and CDR2 FYNNEI. Here the CDR3 DNA reads TGTGCCAGCGAACGGAGAGGGGGCAGGGCCTATGGCTACACCTTC. The encoded protein is CASERRGGRAYGYTF.

The V and J genes are TRBV2 and TRBJ2-1, with 7 bases matching TRBD2. V lost 2 bases, J lost 7 bases, and 5 bases stayed unmatched. In germline, CDR1 is SNHLY, CDR2 FYNNEI. The CDR3 is 14 amino acids. The CDR3 nucleotides read TGTGCCAGCAGTGAACCTGGGACTACTAATGAGCAGTTCTTC. This translates into CASSEPGTTNEQFF.

The chain employs TRBV4-1 and TRBJ2-2; 9 bases line up with TRBD1. The CDR3 runs to 15 residues. J was trimmed by 3 bases and V by 3 bases; bases with no gene match: 2. CDR1 and CDR2 from the germline V gene are MGHRA and YSYEKL. In DNA form, the CDR3 reads TGCGCCAGCAGCCAGGGGGACAGGGACACCGGGGAGCTGTTTTTT. This gives the protein CASSQGDRDTGELFF.

DNA of the CDR3: TGTGCCAGCAGCCTCTGGGGGAGGGATCAGCCCCAGCATTTT. Amino acids: CASSLWGRDQPQHF. The chain links TRBV9 to TRBJ1-5; maybe TRBD1 (5 bases). Trimming stripped 4 bases from V and 5 bases from J, with 13 bases between. Looked up from germline, CDR1 is SGDLS and CDR2 is YYNGEE. The CDR3 runs 14 residues.